Listed here is a single TCR beta chain. Its antigen is as yet unknown. This record belongs to a study of T-cell reconstitution after alpha-beta-depleted transplantation in children. V shed 4 bases and J shed 0 bases, with 15 bases lying between them. The CDR3 is 16 amino acids. Germline V CDR1 and CDR2: SGHTA, FQGTGA. This sample's TCRbeta library carried unique molecular identifier barcodes. TCRdb used MiXCR to reprocess the PCR reads, holding one entry per CDR3 protein. The sample consists of about 980,000 distinct CDR3 sequences, roughly 29% of them appearing once. Findings and caveats of the study: Alpha-beta T cells about two months after transplant reportedly derived from several hundred expanded graft clones. T-cell numbers and diversity one year post-transplant derived largely from freshly generated T cells.

The sequence was collected from a boy under three years old who had a stem cell transplant for SCID, so the T cells may come from the graft donor. The sequencing here drew on PBMCs, mostly from graft donor cells, taken 360 days after TCRalphabeta/CD19-depleted stem cell transplant. The chain couples TRBV7-3 to TRBJ1-1, with D hard to call. CDR3 residues: CASSSIRPLMNTEAFF. The CDR3 DNA follows: TGTGCCAGCAGCTCCATTCGTCCCCTCATGAACACTGAAGCTTTCTTT.